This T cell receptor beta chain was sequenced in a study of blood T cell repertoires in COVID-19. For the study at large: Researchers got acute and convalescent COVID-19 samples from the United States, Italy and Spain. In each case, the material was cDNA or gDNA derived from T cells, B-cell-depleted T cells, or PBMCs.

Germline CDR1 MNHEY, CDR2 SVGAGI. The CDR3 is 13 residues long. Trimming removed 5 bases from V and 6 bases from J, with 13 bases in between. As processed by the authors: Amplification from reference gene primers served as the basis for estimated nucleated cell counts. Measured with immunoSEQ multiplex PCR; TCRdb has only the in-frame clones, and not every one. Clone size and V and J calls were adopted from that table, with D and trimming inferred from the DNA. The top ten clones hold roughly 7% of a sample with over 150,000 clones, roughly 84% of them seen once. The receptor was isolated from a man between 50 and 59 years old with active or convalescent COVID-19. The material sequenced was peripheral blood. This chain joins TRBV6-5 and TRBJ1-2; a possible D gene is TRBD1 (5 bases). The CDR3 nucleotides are TGTGCCAGCAGTAGAACAGGAGAGGATGGCTACACCTTC. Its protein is CASSRTGEDGYTF.